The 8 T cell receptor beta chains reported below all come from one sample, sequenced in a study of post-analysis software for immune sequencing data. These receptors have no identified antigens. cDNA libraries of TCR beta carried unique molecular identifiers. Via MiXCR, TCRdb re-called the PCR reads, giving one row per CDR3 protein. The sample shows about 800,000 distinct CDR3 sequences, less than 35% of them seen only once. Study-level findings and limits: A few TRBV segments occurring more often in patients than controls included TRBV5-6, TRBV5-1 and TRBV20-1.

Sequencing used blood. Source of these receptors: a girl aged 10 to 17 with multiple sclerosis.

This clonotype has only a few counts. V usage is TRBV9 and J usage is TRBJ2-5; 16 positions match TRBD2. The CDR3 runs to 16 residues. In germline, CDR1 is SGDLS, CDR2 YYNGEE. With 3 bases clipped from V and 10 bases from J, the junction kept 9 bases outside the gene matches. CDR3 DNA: TGTGCCAGCAGCGCCCGGCCAGGGACTAGCGGGGGGGTCCAGTACTTC. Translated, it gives CASSARPGTSGGVQYF.

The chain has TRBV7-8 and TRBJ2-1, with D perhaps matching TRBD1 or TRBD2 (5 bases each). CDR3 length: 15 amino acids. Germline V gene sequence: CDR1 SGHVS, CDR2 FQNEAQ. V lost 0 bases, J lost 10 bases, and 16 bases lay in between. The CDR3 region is CASSLARLSGAEQFF. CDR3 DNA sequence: TGTGCCAGCAGCTTAGCGCGGTTGTCCGGGGCAGAGCAGTTCTTC.

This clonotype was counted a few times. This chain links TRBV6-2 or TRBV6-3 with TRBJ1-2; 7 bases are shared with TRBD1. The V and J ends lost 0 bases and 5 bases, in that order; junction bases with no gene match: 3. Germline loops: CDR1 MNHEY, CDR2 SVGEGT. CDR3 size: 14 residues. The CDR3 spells CASSYSEGAYGYTF. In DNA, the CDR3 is TGTGCCAGCAGTTACTCGGAGGGGGCTTATGGCTACACCTTC.

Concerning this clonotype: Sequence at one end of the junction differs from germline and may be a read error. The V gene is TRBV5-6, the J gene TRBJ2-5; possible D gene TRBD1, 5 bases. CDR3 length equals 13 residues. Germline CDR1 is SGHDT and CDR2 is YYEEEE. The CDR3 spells CAGSWGSTETQYF. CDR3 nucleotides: TGTGCCGGCAGCTGGGGCAGTACAGAGACCCAGTACTTC.

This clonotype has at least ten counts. CDR3 in DNA: TGTGCCAGCAGGGAGGGAAGGAGCGGCATTCAGTACTTC. It is translated as CASREGRSGIQYF. The rearrangement joins TRBV28 to TRBJ2-4, with D possibly being TRBD2 (6 bases). The V end lost 6 bases, the J end lost 9 bases, and 15 bases lay between the germline ends. The CDR3 runs 13 residues. CDR1 and CDR2 (germline): MDHEN, SYDVKM.

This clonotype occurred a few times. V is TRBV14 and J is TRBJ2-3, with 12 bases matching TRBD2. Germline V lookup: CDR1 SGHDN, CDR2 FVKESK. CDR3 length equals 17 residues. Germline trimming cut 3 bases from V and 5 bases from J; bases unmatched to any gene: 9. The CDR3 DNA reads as TGTGCCAGCAGCCACTTCGGACTAGCGGGGATTGAAGATACGCAGTATTTT. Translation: CASSHFGLAGIEDTQYF.

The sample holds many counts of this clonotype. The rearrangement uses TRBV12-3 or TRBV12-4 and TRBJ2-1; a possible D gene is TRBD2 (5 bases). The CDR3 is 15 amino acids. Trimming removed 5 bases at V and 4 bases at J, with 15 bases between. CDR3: CASSHARRGYNEQFF. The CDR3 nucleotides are TGTGCCAGCAGTCATGCTCGTCGAGGGTACAATGAGCAGTTCTTC.

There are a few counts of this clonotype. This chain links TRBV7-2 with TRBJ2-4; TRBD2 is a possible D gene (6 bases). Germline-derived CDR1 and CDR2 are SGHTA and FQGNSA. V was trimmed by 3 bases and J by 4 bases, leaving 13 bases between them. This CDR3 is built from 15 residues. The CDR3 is CASSLGGPKKNIQYF. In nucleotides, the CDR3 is TGTGCCAGCAGCTTGGGGGGTCCCAAAAAAAACATTCAGTACTTC.